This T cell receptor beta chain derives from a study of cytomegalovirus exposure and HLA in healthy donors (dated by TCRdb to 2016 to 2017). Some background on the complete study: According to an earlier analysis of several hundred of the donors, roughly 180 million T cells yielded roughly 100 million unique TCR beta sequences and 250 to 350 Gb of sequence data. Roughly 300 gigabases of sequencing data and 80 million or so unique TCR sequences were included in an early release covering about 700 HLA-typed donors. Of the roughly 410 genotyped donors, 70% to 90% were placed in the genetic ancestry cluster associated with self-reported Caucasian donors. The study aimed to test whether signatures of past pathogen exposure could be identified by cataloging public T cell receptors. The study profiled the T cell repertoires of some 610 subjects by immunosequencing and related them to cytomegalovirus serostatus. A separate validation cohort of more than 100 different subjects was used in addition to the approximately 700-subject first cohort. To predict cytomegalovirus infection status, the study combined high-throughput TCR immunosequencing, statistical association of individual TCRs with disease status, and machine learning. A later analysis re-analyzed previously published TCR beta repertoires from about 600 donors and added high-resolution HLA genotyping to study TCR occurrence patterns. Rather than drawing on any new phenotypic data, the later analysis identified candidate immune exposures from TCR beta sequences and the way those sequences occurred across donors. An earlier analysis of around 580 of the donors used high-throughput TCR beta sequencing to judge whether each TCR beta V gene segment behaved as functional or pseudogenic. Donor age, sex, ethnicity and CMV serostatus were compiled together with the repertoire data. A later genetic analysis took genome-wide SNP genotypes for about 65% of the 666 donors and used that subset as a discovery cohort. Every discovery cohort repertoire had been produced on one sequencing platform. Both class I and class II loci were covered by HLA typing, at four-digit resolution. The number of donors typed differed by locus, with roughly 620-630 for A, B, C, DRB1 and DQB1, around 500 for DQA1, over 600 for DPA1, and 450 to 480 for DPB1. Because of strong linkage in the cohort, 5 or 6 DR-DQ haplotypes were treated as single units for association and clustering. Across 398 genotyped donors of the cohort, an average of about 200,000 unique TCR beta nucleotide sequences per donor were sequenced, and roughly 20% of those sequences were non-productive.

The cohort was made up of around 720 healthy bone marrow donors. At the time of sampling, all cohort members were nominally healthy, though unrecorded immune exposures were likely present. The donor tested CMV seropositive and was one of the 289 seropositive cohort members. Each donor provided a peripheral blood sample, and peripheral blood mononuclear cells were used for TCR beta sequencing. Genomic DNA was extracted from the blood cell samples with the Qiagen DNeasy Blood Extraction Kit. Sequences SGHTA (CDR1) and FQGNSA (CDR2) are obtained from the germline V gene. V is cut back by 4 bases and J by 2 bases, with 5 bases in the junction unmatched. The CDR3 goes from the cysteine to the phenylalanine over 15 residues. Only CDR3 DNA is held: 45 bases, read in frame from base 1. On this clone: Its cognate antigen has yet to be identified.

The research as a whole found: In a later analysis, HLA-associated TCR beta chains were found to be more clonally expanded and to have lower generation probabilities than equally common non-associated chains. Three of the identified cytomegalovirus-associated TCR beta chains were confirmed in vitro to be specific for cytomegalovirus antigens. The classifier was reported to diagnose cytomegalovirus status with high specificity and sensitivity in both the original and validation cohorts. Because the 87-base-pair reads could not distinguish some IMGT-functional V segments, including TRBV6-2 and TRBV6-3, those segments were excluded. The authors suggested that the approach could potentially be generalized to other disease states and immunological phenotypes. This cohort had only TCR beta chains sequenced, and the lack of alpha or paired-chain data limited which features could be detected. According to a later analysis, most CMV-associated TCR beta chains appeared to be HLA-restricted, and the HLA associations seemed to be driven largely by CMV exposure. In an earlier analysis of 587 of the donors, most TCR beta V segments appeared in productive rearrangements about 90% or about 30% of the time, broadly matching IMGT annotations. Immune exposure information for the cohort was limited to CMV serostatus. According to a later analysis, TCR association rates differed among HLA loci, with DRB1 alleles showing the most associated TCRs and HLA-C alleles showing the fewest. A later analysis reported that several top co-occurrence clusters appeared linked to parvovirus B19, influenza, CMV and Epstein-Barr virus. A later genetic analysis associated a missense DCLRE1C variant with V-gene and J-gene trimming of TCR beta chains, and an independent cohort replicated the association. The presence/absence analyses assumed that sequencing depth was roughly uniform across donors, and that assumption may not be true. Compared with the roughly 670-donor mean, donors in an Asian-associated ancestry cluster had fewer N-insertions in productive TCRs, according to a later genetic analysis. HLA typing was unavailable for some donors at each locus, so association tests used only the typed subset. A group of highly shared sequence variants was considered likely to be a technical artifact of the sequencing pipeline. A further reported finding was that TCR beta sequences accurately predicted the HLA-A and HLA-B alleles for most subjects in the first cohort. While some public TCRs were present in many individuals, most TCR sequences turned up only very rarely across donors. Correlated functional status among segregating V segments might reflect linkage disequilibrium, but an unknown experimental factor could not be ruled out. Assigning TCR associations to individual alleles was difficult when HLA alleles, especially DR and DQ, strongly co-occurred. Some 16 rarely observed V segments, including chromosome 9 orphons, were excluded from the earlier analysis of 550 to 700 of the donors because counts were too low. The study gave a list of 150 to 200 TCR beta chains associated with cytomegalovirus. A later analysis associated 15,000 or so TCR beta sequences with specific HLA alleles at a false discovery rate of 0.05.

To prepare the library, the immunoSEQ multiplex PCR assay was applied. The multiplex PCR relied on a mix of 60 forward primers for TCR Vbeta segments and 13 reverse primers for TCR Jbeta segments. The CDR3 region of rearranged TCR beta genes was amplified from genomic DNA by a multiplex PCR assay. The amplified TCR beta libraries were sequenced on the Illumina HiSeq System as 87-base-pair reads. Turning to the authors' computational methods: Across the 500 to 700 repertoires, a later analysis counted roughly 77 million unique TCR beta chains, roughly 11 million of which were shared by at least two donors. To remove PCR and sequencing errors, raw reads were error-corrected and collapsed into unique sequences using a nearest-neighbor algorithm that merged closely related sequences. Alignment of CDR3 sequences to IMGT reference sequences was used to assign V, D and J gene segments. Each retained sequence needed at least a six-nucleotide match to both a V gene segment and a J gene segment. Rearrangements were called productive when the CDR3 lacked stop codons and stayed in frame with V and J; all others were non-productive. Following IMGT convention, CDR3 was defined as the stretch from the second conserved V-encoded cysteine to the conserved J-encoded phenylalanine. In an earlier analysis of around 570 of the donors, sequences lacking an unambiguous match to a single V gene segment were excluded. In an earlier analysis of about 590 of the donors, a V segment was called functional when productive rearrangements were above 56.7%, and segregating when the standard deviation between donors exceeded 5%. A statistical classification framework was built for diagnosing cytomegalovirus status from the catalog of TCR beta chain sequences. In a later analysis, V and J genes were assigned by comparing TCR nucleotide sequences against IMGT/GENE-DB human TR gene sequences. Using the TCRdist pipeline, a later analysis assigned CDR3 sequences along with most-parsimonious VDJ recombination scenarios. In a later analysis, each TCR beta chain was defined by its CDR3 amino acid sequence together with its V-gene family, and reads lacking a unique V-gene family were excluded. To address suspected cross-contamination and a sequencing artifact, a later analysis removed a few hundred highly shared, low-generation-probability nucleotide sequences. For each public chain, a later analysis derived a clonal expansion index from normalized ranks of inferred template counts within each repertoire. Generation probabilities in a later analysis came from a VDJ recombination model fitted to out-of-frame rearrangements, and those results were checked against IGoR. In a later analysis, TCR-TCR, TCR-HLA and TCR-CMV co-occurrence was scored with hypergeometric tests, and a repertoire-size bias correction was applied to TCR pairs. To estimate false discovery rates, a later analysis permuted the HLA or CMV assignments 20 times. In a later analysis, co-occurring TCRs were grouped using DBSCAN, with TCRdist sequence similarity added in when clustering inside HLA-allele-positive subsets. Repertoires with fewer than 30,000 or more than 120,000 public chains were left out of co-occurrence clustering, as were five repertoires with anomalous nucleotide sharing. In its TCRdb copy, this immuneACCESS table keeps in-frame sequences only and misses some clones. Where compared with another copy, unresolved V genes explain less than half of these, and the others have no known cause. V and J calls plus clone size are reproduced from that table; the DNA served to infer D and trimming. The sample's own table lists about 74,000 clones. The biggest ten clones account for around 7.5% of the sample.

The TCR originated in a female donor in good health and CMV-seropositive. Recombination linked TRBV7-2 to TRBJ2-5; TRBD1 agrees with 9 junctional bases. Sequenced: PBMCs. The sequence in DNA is TGTGCCAGCAGCTCCGGACAGGGGAGGCAAGAGACCCAGTACTTC. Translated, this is CASSSGQGRQETQYF.